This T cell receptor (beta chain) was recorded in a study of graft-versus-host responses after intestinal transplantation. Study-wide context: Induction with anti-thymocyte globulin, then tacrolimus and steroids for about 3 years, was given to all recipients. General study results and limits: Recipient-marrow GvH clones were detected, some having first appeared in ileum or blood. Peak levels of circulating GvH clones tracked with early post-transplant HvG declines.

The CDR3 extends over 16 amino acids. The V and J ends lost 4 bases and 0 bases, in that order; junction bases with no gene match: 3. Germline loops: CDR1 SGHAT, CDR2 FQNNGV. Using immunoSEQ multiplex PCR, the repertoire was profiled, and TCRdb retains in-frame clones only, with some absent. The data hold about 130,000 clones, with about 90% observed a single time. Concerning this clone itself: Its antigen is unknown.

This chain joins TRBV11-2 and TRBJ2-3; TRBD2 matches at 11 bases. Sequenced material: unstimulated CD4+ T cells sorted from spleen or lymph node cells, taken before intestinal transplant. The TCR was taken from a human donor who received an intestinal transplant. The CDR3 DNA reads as TGTGCCAGCAGCTGGGTAGCGGGAGGGAGCACAGATACGCAGTATTTT. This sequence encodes CASSWVAGGSTDTQYF.